This T cell receptor beta chain was recovered during a study of beta chain features in type 1 diabetes. Study-wide context: Across the samples, approximately 110,000,000 sorted cells were examined in total.

Study-wide results and limits: The influence of HLA type on TCRB rearrangement stayed undetermined. Shortening that was moderate but significant affected the TCRB CDR3s of Type 1 diabetes patients in all four CD4+ subsets.

Note on this clone: What it binds is unknown.

The CDR3 is made up of 10 amino acids. Germline CDR1 and CDR2: GTSNPN and SVGIG (reference sequence). Since all of the isolated RNA was reverse transcribed, expressed TCRB transcripts were what got sequenced. Data came from immunoSEQ multiplex PCR; TCRdb stores just in-frame clones and leaves some out. The sample includes more than 550,000 clones, about 14% seen only once; the top ten take roughly 0.04%. A heparinised blood draw that averaged roughly 120 mL was obtained once from each donor. Sorted cells reached over 95% purity in every population. Sequenced sample: naive CD4+ T cells from blood. The chain combines TRBV30 with TRBJ1-5; D remains ambiguous. The sequence derives from a man between 18 and 29 years old with type 1 diabetes. CDR3 nucleotides: TGTACTAGTCCCGATCAGCCCCAGCATTTT. This sequence encodes CTSPDQPQHF.